This TCR beta chain was captured by sequencing in a study of blood T cell repertoires in COVID-19. Study at large: Sites in the United States, Italy and Spain provided acute and convalescent COVID-19 samples. The analysed material was cDNA or gDNA that came from T cells, B-cell-depleted T cells, or PBMCs.

Clinical history reported by participants formed the basis on which cohorts were assigned. In the source study's methods: Amplification with reference gene primers provided the estimates of nucleated cell counts. Some clones are missing from TCRdb's copy, which holds only in-frame ones; the method was immunoSEQ multiplex PCR. That table gives V, J and clone size, and the DNA gave D and trimming. The sample records about 210,000 clones, approximately 88% being singletons. Germline CDR1 and CDR2: SGHKS and YYEKEE (reference sequence). V was shortened by 0 bases and J by 0 bases, with 6 bases between the two germline ends. The length of the CDR3 is 15 residues.

This TCR was recovered from a woman in her forties with acute COVID-19. The specimen was PBMCs or T cells enriched from blood (not recorded which). V is TRBV5-5 and J is TRBJ1-4; no clear D. The CDR3 region is CASSLAVATNEKLFF. CDR3 DNA: TGTGCCAGCAGCTTGGCAGTTGCAACTAATGAAAAACTGTTTTTT. Full variable domain (outside the CDR3, taken from reference TRBV5-5 and TRBJ1-4): DAGVTQSPTHLIKTRGQQVTLRCSPISGHKSVSWYQQVLGQGPQFIFQYYEKEERGRGNFPDRFSARQFPNYSSELNVNALLLGDSALYLCASSLAVATNEKLFFGSGTQLSVL.